This record looks at one TCR beta chain sequence and its context. Antigen specificity is unknown. The data were obtained in a study of blood T cells in healthy people across ages. The study, taken as a whole, reports: Naive T cell percentage by flow cytometry tracked strongly with beta diversity. Estimates based on one million T cells were treated as lower bounds. Naive CD4+ cells and diversity were both higher in long-lived donors than in aged donors.

In germline, CDR1 is DFQATT, CDR2 SNEGSKA (reference sequence). This CDR3 spans 14 amino acids. Through a sample-barcoded 5' primer and a J-beta primer mix, a second PCR was run for roughly 6 to 12 cycles. Every sample gave at least 3 million paired-end reads containing CDR3. TCRdb re-analysed the 5' RACE reads in MiXCR, keeping a single row per CDR3 protein. The profile shows some 860,000 distinct CDR3 sequences, 56% of them singletons. The V call is TRBV20-1, the J call TRBJ2-5, with 7 positions matching TRBD2. The DNA end is more similar to TRBJ2-7, so the J call may be wrong. What was sequenced was blood. This receptor was obtained from a man aged 35 to 55 in good health. The chain's CDR3 is CSVLRRGGNDEQYF. DNA of the CDR3: TGCAGTGTCCTACGTCGCGGGGGAAACGACGAGCAGTACTTC.